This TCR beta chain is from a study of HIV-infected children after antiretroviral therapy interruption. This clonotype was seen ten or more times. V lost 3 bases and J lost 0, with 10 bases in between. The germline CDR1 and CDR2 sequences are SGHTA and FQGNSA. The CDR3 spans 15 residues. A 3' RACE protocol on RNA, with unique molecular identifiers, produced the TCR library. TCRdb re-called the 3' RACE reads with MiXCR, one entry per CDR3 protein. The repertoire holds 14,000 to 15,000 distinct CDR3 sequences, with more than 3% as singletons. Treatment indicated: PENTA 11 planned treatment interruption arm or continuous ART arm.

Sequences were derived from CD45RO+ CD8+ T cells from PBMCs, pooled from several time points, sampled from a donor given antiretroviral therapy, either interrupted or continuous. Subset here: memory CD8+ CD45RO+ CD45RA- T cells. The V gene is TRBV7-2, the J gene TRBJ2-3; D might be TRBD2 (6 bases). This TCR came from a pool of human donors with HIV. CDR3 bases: TGTGCCAGCAGCTTGATCAGCGGGAGCACAGATACGCAGTATTTT. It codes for CASSLISGSTDTQYF.